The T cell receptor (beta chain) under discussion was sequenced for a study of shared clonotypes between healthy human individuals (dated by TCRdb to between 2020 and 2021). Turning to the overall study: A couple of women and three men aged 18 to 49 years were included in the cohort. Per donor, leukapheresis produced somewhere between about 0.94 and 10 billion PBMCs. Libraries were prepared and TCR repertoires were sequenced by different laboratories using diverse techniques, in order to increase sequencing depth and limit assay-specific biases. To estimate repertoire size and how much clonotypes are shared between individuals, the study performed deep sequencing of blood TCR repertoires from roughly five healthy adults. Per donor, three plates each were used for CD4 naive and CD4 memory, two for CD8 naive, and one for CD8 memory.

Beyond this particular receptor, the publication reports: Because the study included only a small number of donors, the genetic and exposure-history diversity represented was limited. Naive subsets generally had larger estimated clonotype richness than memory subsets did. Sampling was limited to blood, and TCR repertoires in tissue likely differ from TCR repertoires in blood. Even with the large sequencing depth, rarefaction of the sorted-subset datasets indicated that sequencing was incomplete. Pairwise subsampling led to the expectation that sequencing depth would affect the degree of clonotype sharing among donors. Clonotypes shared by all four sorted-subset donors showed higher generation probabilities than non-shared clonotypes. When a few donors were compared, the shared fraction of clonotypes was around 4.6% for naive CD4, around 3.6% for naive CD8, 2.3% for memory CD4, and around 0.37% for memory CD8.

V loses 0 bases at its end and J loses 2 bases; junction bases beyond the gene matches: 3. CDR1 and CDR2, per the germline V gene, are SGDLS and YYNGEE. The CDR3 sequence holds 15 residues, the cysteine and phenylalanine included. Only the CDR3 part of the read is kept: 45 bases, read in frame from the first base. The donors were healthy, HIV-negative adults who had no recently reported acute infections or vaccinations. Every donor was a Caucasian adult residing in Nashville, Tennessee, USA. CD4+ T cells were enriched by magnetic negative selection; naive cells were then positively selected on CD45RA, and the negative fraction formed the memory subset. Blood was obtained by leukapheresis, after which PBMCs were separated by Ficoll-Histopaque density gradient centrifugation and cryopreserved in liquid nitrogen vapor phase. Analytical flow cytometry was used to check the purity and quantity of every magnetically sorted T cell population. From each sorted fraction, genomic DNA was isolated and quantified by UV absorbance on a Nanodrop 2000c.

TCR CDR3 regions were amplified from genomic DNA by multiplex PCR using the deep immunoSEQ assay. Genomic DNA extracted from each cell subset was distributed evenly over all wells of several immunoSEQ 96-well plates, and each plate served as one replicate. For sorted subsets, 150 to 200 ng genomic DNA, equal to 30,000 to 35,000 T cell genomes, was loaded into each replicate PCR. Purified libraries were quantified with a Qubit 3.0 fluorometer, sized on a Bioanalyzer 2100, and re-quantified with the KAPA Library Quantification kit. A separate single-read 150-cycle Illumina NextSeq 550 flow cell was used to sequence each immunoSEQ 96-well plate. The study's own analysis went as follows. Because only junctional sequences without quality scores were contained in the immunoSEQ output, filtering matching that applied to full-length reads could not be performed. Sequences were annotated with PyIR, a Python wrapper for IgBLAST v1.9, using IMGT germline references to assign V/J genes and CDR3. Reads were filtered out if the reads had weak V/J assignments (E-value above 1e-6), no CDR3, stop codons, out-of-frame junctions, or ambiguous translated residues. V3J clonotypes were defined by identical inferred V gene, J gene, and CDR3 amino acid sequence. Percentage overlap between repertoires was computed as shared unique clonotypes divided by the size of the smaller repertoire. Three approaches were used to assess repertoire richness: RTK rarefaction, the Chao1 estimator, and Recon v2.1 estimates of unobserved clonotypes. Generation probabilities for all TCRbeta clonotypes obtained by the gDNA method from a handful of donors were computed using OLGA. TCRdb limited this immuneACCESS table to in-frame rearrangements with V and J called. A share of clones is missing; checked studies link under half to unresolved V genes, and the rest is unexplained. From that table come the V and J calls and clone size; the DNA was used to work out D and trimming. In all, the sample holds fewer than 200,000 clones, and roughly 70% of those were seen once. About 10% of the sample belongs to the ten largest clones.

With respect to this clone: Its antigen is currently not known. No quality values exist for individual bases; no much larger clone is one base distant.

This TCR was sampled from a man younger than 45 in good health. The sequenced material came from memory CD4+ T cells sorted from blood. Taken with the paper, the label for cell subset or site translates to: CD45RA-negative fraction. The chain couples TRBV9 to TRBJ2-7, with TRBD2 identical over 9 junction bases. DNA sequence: TGTGCCAGCAGCGTAGGACTAGCGGCCCCCTACGAGCAGTACTTC. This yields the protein CASSVGLAAPYEQYF.